This record covers a single TCR beta chain. Its antigen remains unidentified. Nothing much larger sits one base from this clone, and base qualities are not available. At one collaborating source in Seattle, patients were enrolled during active infection and were followed longitudinally through the course of disease. Collaborating institutions collected whole blood in K2EDTA tubes following their own protocols. For TCRbeta analysis, collaborators shipped samples in one of three forms: frozen whole blood, isolated PBMCs, or DNA extracted from either of those sample types. The data originate from a study of blood T cell repertoires in COVID-19 (dated by TCRdb to 2019 to 2021). In the study overall: The collaborator samples originated in the United States, Italy and Spain and spanned the acute and convalescent phases of COVID-19. The material from the prospective study consisted of cDNA or gDNA derived from T cells, B-cell-depleted T cells, or PBMCs. Deeply sampled blood TCRbeta repertoires from subjects exposed to, actively infected with, or recovered from COVID-19 were included in the dataset. The repertoires were made available in a free public database intended to serve as a resource for research on the immune response to SARS-CoV-2. Samples were obtained from the ongoing ImmuneRACE study (first 160 participants) and from 950 to 1,500 subjects provided by 6 global collaborators. The sample metadata nearly always contained a de-identified subject ID, COVID-19 status, age in years and sex. Where HLA class I and class II types were available, the types were taken from metadata supplied by the sample provider, not from assay-based typing.

CDR1 and CDR2 are read off the germline V gene as SGHVS and FQNEAQ. The trim is 4 bases for V and 12 bases for J, with a gap of 16 bases between the germline ends. Its CDR3 holds 13 amino acids, cysteine through phenylalanine. Left in the record is the CDR3 DNA by itself, 39 bases read in frame from the first base. What the work shows at the level of the full study, not this receptor alone: The amount of clinical and demographic metadata varied by source and participant and was provided uncurated.

TCRbeta CDR3 regions were amplified from genomic DNA using the immunoSEQ Assay, a bias-controlled multiplex PCR. For the original study's pipeline: Nucleated cell counts per sample were estimated from amplification of reference gene primers within the assay. Sequence reads were collapsed and filtered to measure the absolute abundance of every unique TCRbeta CDR3 rearrangement. For each sample, productive Simpson clonality was calculated by taking the square root of Simpson's diversity index across productive rearrangements. The source is immuneACCESS, and TCRdb retained only in-frame sequences with V and J called. Part of the clones is not carried over; for the studies checked, unresolved V genes explain less than half of this, and the remainder is unexplained. V, J and clone size derive from that table, while D and trimming were established from the DNA sequence. This sample lists roughly 280,000 clones; 85% to 90% were detected once. Of the sample, about 10% is held by the ten largest clones.

What was sequenced was peripheral blood. The V and J genes are TRBV7-8 and TRBJ1-5; 6 matching bases give a weak D call of TRBD1. The clonotype was recovered from a young woman with COVID-19, enrolled during active disease. At the DNA level, the sequence is TGTGCCAGCAGCTCACCCGGCAGGGGTCGCCAGCATTTT. Protein translation: CASSSPGRGRQHF.